This T cell receptor beta chain was obtained from a study of a mutant IDH1 vaccine in newly diagnosed glioma (dated by TCRdb to the early 2020s). With respect to the entire study: Across visits V03 through V10, patients got a total of eight vaccinations, given in weeks 1, 3, 5, 7, 11, 15, 19 and 23. Vaccination was initiated 4-6 weeks after radiotherapy alone, or concurrently with temozolomide cycles in the chemotherapy-containing groups. The roughly 33 treated patients were approximately 62% male and around 40% female, with a mean age of 40.4 years. Before enrollment, most patients had been given radiochemotherapy with temozolomide as standard therapy, while the rest had received either radiotherapy alone or temozolomide alone. Six visits were used for peripheral blood collection: V03 (baseline), V05, V07, V10, V12 and V13. For exploratory analyses, longitudinal TCRB deep sequencing was carried out in about two dozen treated patients wherever samples were available.

The CDR3 numbers 14 residues from cysteine through phenylalanine. Kept here is only the CDR3 DNA, which spans 42 bases and is read in frame from base 1. Based on the germline V gene, the CDR1 and CDR2 sequences are SGDLS and YYNGEE. Compared with germline, V lacks 1 base and J lacks 4 bases; bases without a gene match: 0. The library was made by the immunoSEQ multiplex PCR assay. Rearranged TCR beta chain sequences were amplified with the hsTCRB Kit following the manufacturer's protocol. TCRB libraries were sequenced on an Illumina MiSeq. The authors' pipeline ran thus. Demultiplexing, trimming and gene mapping were performed with the kit vendor's proprietary platform. The table was pulled from immuneACCESS by TCRdb, which kept in-frame rearrangements only. Such tables lose some clones; where checked, under half of the loss comes from unresolved V genes, and the rest has no known cause. V and J calls and clone size are those listed in that table; D and trimming were worked out from the DNA. The sample data list 60,000 or so clones, and about 86% of these were observed just once. Less than 8% of the sample comes from the top ten.

This sample's time point label indicates: week 5, during vaccination. Every vaccine dose consisted of 300 ug of a 20-mer mutant IDH1 peptide in Montanide, administered subcutaneously together with topical imiquimod. All donors had newly diagnosed IDH1-mutant astrocytomas of WHO grade 3 or 4 that showed loss of nuclear ATRX. The samples were drawn from NOA16, a multicentre, single-arm, open-label phase I trial in Germany that tested a mutant IDH1 peptide vaccine in humans for the first time. Genomic DNA for TCRB sequencing was isolated from EDTA blood with the DNeasy Blood and Tissue Kit. The full study reports these points: It was noted by the authors that analyses of patient blood samples could not be reproduced owing to sample limitations. Availability determined which PBMC samples were chosen for TCRB deep sequencing. Immune responses induced by the vaccine were seen in more than 85% of patients across multiple MHC alleles. Pseudoprogression appeared unrelated to alterations in the top peripheral T cell clonotypes detected by TCRB sequencing.

As to this clone: Which antigen it targets is not known. Qualities for individual bases were not recorded, and no much larger clone is one base off.

The chain is made from TRBV9 and TRBJ1-4, with 8 middle bases fitting TRBD1. This material consisted of PBMCs, taken from a glioma patient whose treatment included an IDH1 peptide vaccine. This TCR was sampled from a woman aged 50 to 60 with glioma. At the DNA level, the sequence is TGTGCCAGCAGCGTAACAGGGGGTAATGAAAAACTGTTTTTT. It is translated as CASSVTGGNEKLFF.